This passage covers 8 T cell receptor beta chains from one sample sequenced in a study of regulatory T cells in long-lasting Graves disease. The authors built TCR beta libraries using iRepertoire HTBI primers and Arm-PCR of CDR3 regions. TCRdb independently ran MiXCR on the multiplex PCR reads; one entry per CDR3 protein. In the table there are approximately 470,000 distinct CDR3 sequences, roughly 17% of which are singletons. Time point noted: newly diagnosed GD, antithyroid drugs for less than 3 months. Preparation of the TCR library used RNA extracted from PBMCs. These sequences were also reported in another study, on T cells in Graves' hyperthyroidism and ophthalmopathy.

The material was peripheral blood mononuclear cells (PBMCs), obtained at new diagnosis, from a patient treated with antithyroid drugs. The receptors were sampled from a middle-aged man with Graves disease.

The V and J genes are TRBV29-1 and TRBJ1-2; D is unresolved. V was shortened by 2 bases and J by 4 bases, with 11 bases between the two germline ends. The germline CDR1 and CDR2 sequences are SQVTM and ANQGSEA. The CDR3 is made up of 13 amino acids. DNA of the CDR3: TGCAGCGTTGAACGGCGGACTAGCTATGGCTACACCTTC. Amino acid sequence: CSVERRTSYGYTF.

This clonotype was observed at least ten times. The V call is TRBV3-1, the J call TRBJ2-1, with D uncertain. V lost 6 bases and J 3 bases, leaving 18 bases between the germline ends. Looked up from germline, CDR1 is LGHDT and CDR2 is YNNKEL (reference sequence). This CDR3 comprises 16 residues. The CDR3 sequence is CASRDGPRSNYNEQFF. The DNA for the CDR3 is TGTGCCAGCAGAGACGGCCCTAGATCAAACTACAATGAGCAGTTCTTC.

The chain couples TRBV28 to TRBJ2-2, with D tentatively TRBD1 (7 bases). V lost 3 bases to trimming and J lost 2 bases, with 16 bases between them. Per the germline V gene, CDR1 is MDHEN and CDR2 is SYDVKM. This CDR3 has 17 residues. The CDR3 DNA reads TGTGCCAGCAGTTTCCCCGCAGGGGGGCCCAACACCGGGGAGCTGTTTTTT. Its protein product is CASSFPAGGPNTGELFF.

This clonotype was seen a few times. The rearrangement joins TRBV29-1 to TRBJ1-4; the D is unclear. The ends were cut back, 6 bases at V and 5 bases at J, with 7 bases in the middle. The CDR3 is made up of 11 amino acids. Germline CDR1 reads SQVTM; CDR2 reads ANQGSEA. DNA for the CDR3: TGCAGCGTGGAGAAGAATGAAAAACTGTTTTTT. It encodes CSVEKNEKLFF.

At least ten counts were recorded for this clonotype. The chain combines TRBV28 with TRBJ2-1, with TRBD1 identical over 7 bases. The V gene end was trimmed by 1 base and the J gene end by 4 bases; junction bases not matched to a gene: 7. This CDR3 spans 16 amino acids. The germline V gene encodes CDR1 MDHEN and CDR2 SYDVKM. The CDR3 reads CASSLYRGVLYNEQFF. The CDR3 coding sequence is TGTGCCAGCAGTTTATACAGGGGAGTGTTGTACAATGAGCAGTTCTTC.

This clonotype was counted between two and nine times. The chain recombines TRBV19 with TRBJ2-7; possible D gene TRBD2, 5 bases. Germline V gene lookup returns CDR1 LNHDA and CDR2 SQIVND (reference sequence). This CDR3 has 13 residues. The ends were cut back, 7 bases at V and 3 bases at J, with 13 bases in the middle. CDR3: CASNPDGNYEQYF. In nucleotides, the CDR3 is TGTGCCAGTAACCCGGACGGGAACTACGAGCAGTACTTC.

This clonotype was seen a few times. V is TRBV11-3 and J is TRBJ2-1; D is possibly TRBD1 (6 bases). CDR3 length: 13 residues. Germline assignment: CDR1 SGHNT and CDR2 YENEEA. V was clipped by 0 bases and J by 8 bases, with 8 bases between them. The CDR3 spells CASSLDRGHEQFF. DNA of the CDR3: TGTGCCAGCAGCTTAGACAGGGGCCATGAGCAGTTCTTC.

The table lists this clonotype with many counts. The chain couples TRBV7-3 to TRBJ2-7; the match to TRBD1 covers 9 bases. V dropped 6 bases and J dropped 5; count of bases not matched to a gene: 11. Germline assignment: CDR1 SGHTA and CDR2 FQGTGA. CDR3 length equals 15 residues. The CDR3 spells CASRQAGTGLHEQYF. CDR3 sequence (DNA): TGTGCCAGCAGGCAAGCCGGGACAGGGCTGCACGAGCAGTACTTC.